The 24 T cell receptor beta chains reported below all come from one sample, sequenced in a study of blood T cell repertoires in COVID-19 (TCRdb year 2020). The method behind the library was the immunoSEQ multiplex PCR assay. This immuneACCESS table, as held by TCRdb, lists in-frame sequences with V and J called but not all clones. Of the missing ones, under half trace to an unresolved V gene in checked studies; the others have no known cause. Counted in this sample were about 60,000 clones; approximately 79% of them appeared once. The ten largest clones capture around 5.1% of the sample. The specimen sequenced was peripheral blood. The source of these receptors is a woman in her 70s with acute or convalescent COVID-19.

The CDR3 DNA follows: TGCGCCAGCAGCGCGGGACTAGCGGGGGTCCAAGAGACCCAGTACTTC. Translation gives CASSAGLAGVQETQYF. This chain connects TRBV5-1 to TRBJ2-5; TRBD2 aligns across 14 bases. With 4 bases clipped from V and 1 base from J, the junction kept 3 bases outside the gene matches. Germline CDR1 reads SGHRS; CDR2 reads YFSETQ. The CDR3 contains 16 residues.

DNA for the CDR3: TGTGCCAGCAGCCAAGGACAGCCGAATGAAAAACTGTTTTTT. Translation: CASSQGQPNEKLFF. V and J are TRBV16 and TRBJ1-4; D possibly corresponds to TRBD1 (6 bases). Germline CDR1 KGHSY, CDR2 FQNENV. Trimming took 2 bases from V and 5 from J, leaving 9 bases between them. The CDR3 length is 14 residues.

V and J are TRBV27 and TRBJ1-6, with TRBD1 identical over 8 bases. The V segment lost 5 bases and the J segment 0 bases; nucleotides outside the gene matches: 12. Germline V lookup: CDR1 MNHEY, CDR2 SMNVEV (reference sequence). The CDR3 sequence is 19 residues long. In DNA form, the CDR3 reads TGTGCCAGCAGTACCAATTTTGGACAGGGCTTCTCCTATAATTCACCCCTCCACTTT. Amino acid sequence: CASSTNFGQGFSYNSPLHF.

The chain employs TRBV2 and TRBJ2-6; 7 nucleotides line up with TRBD1. Germline V lookup: CDR1 SNHLY, CDR2 FYNNEI. The CDR3 is 16 amino acids. V dropped 4 bases and J dropped 4; count of bases not matched to a gene: 7. The CDR3 loop is CASSVGRGSGANVLTF. The CDR3 DNA reads as TGTGCCAGCAGTGTGGGCAGGGGGAGCGGGGCCAACGTCCTGACTTTC.

This clone was observed a few times. This sequence joins TRBV3-1 (or the pseudogene TRBV3-2) and TRBJ1-2; TRBD1 is a possible D gene (5 bases). Germline V lookup: CDR1 LGHDT, CDR2 YNNKEL (reference sequence). The CDR3 spans 14 residues. Trimming took 3 bases from V and 8 from J, leaving 16 bases between them. CDR3 in amino acids: CASSQEGHRGGYTF. DNA of the CDR3: TGTGCCAGCAGCCAGGAAGGACATCGTGGCGGCTACACCTTC.

CDR3 residues: CASSISSGVETQYF. CDR3 DNA sequence: TGTGCCAGCAGTATCTCTAGCGGGGTGGAGACCCAGTACTTC. V is TRBV6-2 or TRBV6-3 and J is TRBJ2-5; 9 bases are a match to TRBD2. Germline V CDR1 and CDR2: MNHEY, SVGEGT. CDR3 size: 14 residues. The trim removed 5 bases at V and 5 bases at J, leaving 6 bases unmatched.

The rearrangement joins TRBV2 to TRBJ2-1; 11 nucleotides match TRBD1. CDR1 and CDR2 from the germline V gene are SNHLY and FYNNEI. The CDR3 has 16 amino acids. With V trimmed by 3 bases and J by 9 bases, 10 bases remained unmatched. The CDR3 protein is CASSDPPGGQGGEQFF. The CDR3 DNA sequence: TGTGCCAGCAGTGACCCCCCGGGGGGACAGGGGGGTGAGCAGTTCTTC.

The rearrangement joins TRBV7-9 to TRBJ1-1; D remains unclear. The CDR3 contains 12 residues. The germline gives CDR1 SEHNR, CDR2 FQNEAQ (reference sequence). Trimming left V 5 bases short and J 5 bases short, with 9 bases between. CDR3 DNA sequence: TGTGCCAGCAGCCCGGAGGTAACTGAAGCTTTCTTT. It specifies CASSPEVTEAFF.

This chain uses TRBV3-1 (or the pseudogene TRBV3-2) with TRBJ1-3, with D perhaps TRBD1 (5 bases). The V end was cut by 5 bases, the J end by 2 bases, with 10 bases between. The CDR3 extends over 14 amino acids. Looked up from germline, CDR1 is LGHDT and CDR2 is YNNKEL (reference sequence). CDR3 sequence (DNA): TGTGCCAGCAGCTACGGGACTCCTGGAAACACCATATATTTT. It is translated as CASSYGTPGNTIYF.

This clone appeared a single time. The chain uses TRBV2 and TRBJ2-7, with D maybe TRBD1 (6 bases). The CDR3 extends over 13 amino acids. V dropped 4 bases and J dropped 6 bases, with 13 bases sitting between them. The germline CDR1 and CDR2 sequences are SNHLY and FYNNEI. The CDR3, as DNA: TGTGCCAGCAGTGCTTACAGGGTGGCCGAGCAGTACTTC. Translating it yields CASSAYRVAEQYF.

The rearrangement joins TRBV7-9 to TRBJ2-1, with D perhaps TRBD2 (6 bases). Trimming pared 4 bases from V and 0 bases from J, leaving 10 bases between. Germline-derived CDR1 and CDR2 are SEHNR and FQNEAQ (reference sequence). This CDR3 is 15 amino acids long. CDR3: CASSSSESSYNEQFF. The CDR3 DNA sequence: TGTGCCAGCAGCTCTAGCGAGAGCTCCTACAATGAGCAGTTCTTC. Full variable domain (missing parts from reference TRBV7-9 and TRBJ2-1): DTGVSQNPRHKITKRGQNVTFRCDPISEHNRLYWYRQTLGQGPEFLTYFQNEAQLEKSRLLSDRFSAERPKGSFSTLEIQRTEQGDSAMYLCASSSSESSYNEQFFGPGTRLTVL.

This clone is labeled medium-sized. The V and J genes are TRBV6-2 or TRBV6-3 and TRBJ1-2, with D hard to call. The V end lost 2 bases, the J end lost 5 bases, and 12 bases lay between the germline ends. CDR3 length: 14 residues. Germline values: CDR1 MNHEY, CDR2 SVGEGT. The CDR3: CASSYPNGLYGYTF. The CDR3 nucleotides read TGTGCCAGCAGTTACCCCAACGGACTATATGGCTACACCTTC.

The chain employs TRBV5-1 and TRBJ2-7, with 7 bases matching TRBD1. Germline CDR1 and CDR2: SGHRS and YFSETQ. The CDR3 is 15 residues long. V dropped 0 bases and J dropped 7; count of bases not matched to a gene: 10. The CDR3 protein is CASSLGSGGIGEQYF. DNA for the CDR3: TGCGCCAGCAGCTTGGGGTCAGGGGGAATCGGGGAGCAGTACTTC.

The chain uses TRBV5-1 and TRBJ1-6; D uncertain. The CDR3 runs to 14 residues. V gave up 1 base and J gave up 8 bases, with 10 bases separating them. Germline V lookup: CDR1 SGHRS, CDR2 YFSETQ. The CDR3 DNA reads TGCGCCAGCAGCTTGTTGCAGGATGATTCACCCCTCCACTTT. Protein product: CASSLLQDDSPLHF.

This clone has only a few counts. V usage is TRBV5-5 and J usage is TRBJ2-1; 9 nucleotides line up with TRBD1. Germline values: CDR1 SGHKS, CDR2 YYEKEE (reference sequence). The J segment lost 7 bases and the V segment lost 1 base, leaving 12 bases of the junction unmatched. There are 17 residues in the CDR3. The CDR3: CASSLLSGGQGSNEQFF. The CDR3 bases are TGTGCCAGCAGCTTGTTATCGGGAGGACAGGGGTCAAATGAGCAGTTCTTC.

V and J are TRBV3-1 (or the pseudogene TRBV3-2) and TRBJ1-2; no reliable D call. Per germline, CDR1 LGHDT and CDR2 YNNKEL (reference sequence). Trimming stripped 1 base from V and 0 bases from J, with 9 bases between. The CDR3 spans 15 residues. The CDR3 loop reads CASSQGVGANYGYTF. CDR3 in DNA: TGTGCCAGCAGCCAAGGGGTTGGAGCTAACTATGGCTACACCTTC.

The rearrangement uses TRBV30 and TRBJ2-1; the D is unclear. Germline-derived CDR1 and CDR2 are GTSNPN and SVGIG (reference sequence). The CDR3 totals 11 residues. V was cut by 5 bases and J by 10 bases, with 12 bases left in between. The CDR3 DNA reads as TGTGCCTGGGGGCCCCGCGGAGAGCAGTTCTTC. Its translation is CAWGPRGEQFF.

This chain uses TRBV10-3 with TRBJ1-2, with a possible D match to TRBD1 (6 bases). This CDR3 contains 13 residues. Per germline, CDR1 ENHRY and CDR2 SYGVKD. V was trimmed by 6 bases and J by 2 bases, leaving 10 bases between them. Here the CDR3 reads CAISSDRNYGYTF. CDR3 coding DNA: TGTGCCATCAGCTCGGACAGAAACTATGGCTACACCTTC.

The gene calls are TRBV4-3 and TRBJ1-1, with D possibly being TRBD1 (5 bases). Germline CDR1 reads LGHNA; CDR2 reads YSLEER. The CDR3 length is 16 residues. V lost 1 base to trimming and J lost 1 base, with 13 bases between them. The CDR3 DNA reads TGCGCCAGCAGCCAAGCGGCAGGGTGGGGGAACACTGAAGCTTTCTTT. Protein: CASSQAAGWGNTEAFF.

This clone was seen many times. CDR3 in DNA: TGTGCCAGCTCACCAGGGACAGGGAATTGGGGTTCACCCCTCCACTTT. Amino acids: CASSPGTGNWGSPLHF. The chain combines TRBV18 with TRBJ1-6; 9 nucleotides agree with TRBD1. Germline CDR1 and CDR2: KGHSH and LQKENI. The trim removed 2 bases at V and 9 bases at J, leaving 8 bases unmatched. There are 16 residues in the CDR3.

The gene calls are TRBV7-8 and TRBJ1-6; D gene unclear. Germline CDR1 is SGHVS and CDR2 is FQNEAQ. The CDR3 runs 15 residues. Trimming stripped 6 bases from V and 7 bases from J, with 16 bases between. CDR3 DNA: TGTGCCAGCAGGGTAGACAACGGCGACAATTCACCCCTCCACTTT. Amino acids: CASRVDNGDNSPLHF.

The chain recombines TRBV5-6 with TRBJ1-4; no clear D. CDR3 length equals 15 residues. Germline values: CDR1 SGHDT, CDR2 YYEEEE. Trimming removed 0 bases at V and 7 bases at J, with 13 bases between. CDR3 coding DNA: TGTGCCAGCAGCTTGGACCAGCGGGCTTCTGAAAAACTGTTTTTT. It codes for CASSLDQRASEKLFF.

The chain carries TRBV12-3 or TRBV12-4 and TRBJ1-1, with a possible D match to TRBD1 (6 bases). Trimming removed 7 bases at V and 7 bases at J, with 13 bases between. This CDR3 has 12 amino acids. The CDR3 DNA sequence: TGTGCCAGCATTCATGGACAGCTTGAAGCTTTCTTT. It encodes CASIHGQLEAFF.

The rearrangement links TRBV6-2 or TRBV6-3 to TRBJ2-5, with TRBD2 as a possible D gene (5 bases). This CDR3 is built from 15 residues. Germline-derived CDR1 and CDR2 are MNHEY and SVGEGT. V was cut by 5 bases and J by 4 bases, with 17 bases left in between. CDR3 protein: CASSAGNHGGETQYF. The CDR3 coding sequence is TGTGCCAGCAGTGCCGGGAATCATGGCGGAGAGACCCAGTACTTC.